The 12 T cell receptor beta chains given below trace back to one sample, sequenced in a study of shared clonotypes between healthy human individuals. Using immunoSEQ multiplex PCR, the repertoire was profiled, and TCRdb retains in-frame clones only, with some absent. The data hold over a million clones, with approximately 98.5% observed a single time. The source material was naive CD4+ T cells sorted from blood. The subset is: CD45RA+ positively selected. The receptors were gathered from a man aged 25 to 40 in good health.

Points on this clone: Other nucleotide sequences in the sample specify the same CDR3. The CDR3 loop is CASSPLVNTEAFF. Written as DNA, the CDR3 is TGTGCCAGCTCACCTCTCGTGAACACTGAAGCTTTCTTT. The chain links TRBV18 to TRBJ1-1, with no clear D. CDR1 is KGHSH and CDR2 is LQKENI in the germline V gene. The CDR3 runs 13 residues. With 3 bases removed from V and 0 bases from J, the gap between germline ends came to 5 bases.

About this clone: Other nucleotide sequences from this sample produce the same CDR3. The CDR3 sequence: CASSYGGSYEQYF. CDR3 sequence (DNA): TGTGCCAGCAGTTACGGCGGCTCCTACGAGCAGTACTTC. The genes are TRBV6-6 and TRBJ2-7, with D unclear. The length of the CDR3 is 13 residues. Deletions cut 2 bases from V and 0 bases from J, with 5 bases between. Per germline, CDR1 MNHNY and CDR2 SVGAGI (reference sequence).

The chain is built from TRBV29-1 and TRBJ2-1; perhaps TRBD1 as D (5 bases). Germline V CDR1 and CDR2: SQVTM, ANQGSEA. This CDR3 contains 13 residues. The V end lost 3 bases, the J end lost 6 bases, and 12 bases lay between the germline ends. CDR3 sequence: CSVDSPRGNEQFF. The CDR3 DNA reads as TGCAGCGTTGACAGTCCAAGGGGCAATGAGCAGTTCTTC.

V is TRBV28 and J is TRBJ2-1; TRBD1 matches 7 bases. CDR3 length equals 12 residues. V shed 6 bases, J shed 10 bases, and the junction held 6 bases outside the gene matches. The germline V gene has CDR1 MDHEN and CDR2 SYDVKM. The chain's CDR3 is CASSPQGIEQFF. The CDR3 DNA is TGTGCCAGCAGCCCACAGGGGATCGAGCAGTTCTTC.

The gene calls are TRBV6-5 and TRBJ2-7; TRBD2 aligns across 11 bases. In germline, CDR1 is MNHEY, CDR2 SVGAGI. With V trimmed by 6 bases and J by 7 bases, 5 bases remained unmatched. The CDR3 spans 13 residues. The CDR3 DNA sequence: TGTGCCAGCAGGGAACTAGCGGGAGTTGAGCAGTACTTC. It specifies CASRELAGVEQYF.

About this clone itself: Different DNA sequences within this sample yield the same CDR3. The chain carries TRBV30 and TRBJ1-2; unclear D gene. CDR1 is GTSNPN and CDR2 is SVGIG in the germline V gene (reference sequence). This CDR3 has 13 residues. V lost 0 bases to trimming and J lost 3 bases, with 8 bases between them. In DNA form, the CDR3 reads TGTGCCTGGAGTGTCCGAGTGGACTATGGCTACACCTTC. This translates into CAWSVRVDYGYTF.

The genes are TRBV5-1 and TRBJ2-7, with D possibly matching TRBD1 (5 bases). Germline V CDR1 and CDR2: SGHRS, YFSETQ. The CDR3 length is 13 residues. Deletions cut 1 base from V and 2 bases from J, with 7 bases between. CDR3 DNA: TGCGCCAGCAGCTTGCGCAGGGCCTACGAGCAGTACTTC. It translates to CASSLRRAYEQYF.

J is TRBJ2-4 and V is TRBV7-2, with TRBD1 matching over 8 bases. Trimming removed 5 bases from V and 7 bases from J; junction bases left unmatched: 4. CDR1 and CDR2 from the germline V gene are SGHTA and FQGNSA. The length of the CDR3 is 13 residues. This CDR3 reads CASSLRQGNIQYF. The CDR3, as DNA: TGTGCCAGCAGCCTTCGACAGGGGAACATTCAGTACTTC.

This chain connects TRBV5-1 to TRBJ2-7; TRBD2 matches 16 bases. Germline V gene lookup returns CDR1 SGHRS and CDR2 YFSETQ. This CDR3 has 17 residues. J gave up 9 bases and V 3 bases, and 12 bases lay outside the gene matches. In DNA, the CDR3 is TGCGCCAGCAGCTCGGGACTAGCGGGAGGGCGCCGTAAATCGCAGTACTTC. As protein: CASSSGLAGGRRKSQYF. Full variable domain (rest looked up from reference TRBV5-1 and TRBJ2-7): KAGVTQTPRYLIKTRGQQVTLSCSPISGHRSVSWYQQTPGQGLQFLFEYFSETQRNKGNFPGRFSGRQFSNSRSEMNVSTLELGDSALYLCASSSGLAGGRRKSQYFGPGTRLTVT.

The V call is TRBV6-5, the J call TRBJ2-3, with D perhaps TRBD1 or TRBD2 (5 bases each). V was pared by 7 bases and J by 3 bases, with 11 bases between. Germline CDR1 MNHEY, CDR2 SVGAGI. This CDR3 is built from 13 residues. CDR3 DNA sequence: TGTGCCAGCACTCGGGACGGAACAGATACGCAGTATTTT. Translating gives CASTRDGTDTQYF.

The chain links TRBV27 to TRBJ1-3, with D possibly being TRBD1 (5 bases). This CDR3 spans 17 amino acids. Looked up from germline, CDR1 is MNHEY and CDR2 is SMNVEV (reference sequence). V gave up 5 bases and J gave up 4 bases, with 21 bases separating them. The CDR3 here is CASSTHRGRGDGNTIYF. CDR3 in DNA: TGTGCCAGCAGTACCCACCGGGGGAGGGGCGACGGAAACACCATATATTTT.

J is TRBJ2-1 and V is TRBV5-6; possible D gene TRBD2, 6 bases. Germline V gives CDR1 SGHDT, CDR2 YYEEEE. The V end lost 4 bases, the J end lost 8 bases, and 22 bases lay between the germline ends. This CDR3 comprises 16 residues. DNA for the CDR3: TGTGCCAGCAGCAGAGAGTACGGGGGAAGGTACGATGAGCAGTTCTTC. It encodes CASSREYGGRYDEQFF. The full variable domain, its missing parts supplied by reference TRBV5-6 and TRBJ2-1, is DAGVTQSPTHLIKTRGQQVTLRCSPKSGHDTVSWYQQALGQGPQFIFQYYEEEERQRGNFPDRFSGHQFPNYSSELNVNALLLGDSALYLCASSREYGGRYDEQFFGPGTRLTVL.